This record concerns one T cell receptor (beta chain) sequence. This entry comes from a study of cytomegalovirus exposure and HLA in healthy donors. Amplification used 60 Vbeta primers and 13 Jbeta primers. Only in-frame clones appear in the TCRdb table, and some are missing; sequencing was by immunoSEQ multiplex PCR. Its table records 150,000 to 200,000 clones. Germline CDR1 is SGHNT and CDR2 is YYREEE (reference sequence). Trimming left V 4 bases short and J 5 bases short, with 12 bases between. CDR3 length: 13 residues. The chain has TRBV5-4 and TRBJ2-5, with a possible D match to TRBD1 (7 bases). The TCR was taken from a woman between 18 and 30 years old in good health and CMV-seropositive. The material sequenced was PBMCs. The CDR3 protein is CASSQGGSETQYF. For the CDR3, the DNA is TGTGCCAGCAGCCAGGGGGGTAGTGAGACCCAGTACTTC. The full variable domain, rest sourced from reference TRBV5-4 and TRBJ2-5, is ETGVTQSPTHLIKTRGQQVTLRCSSQSGHNTVSWYQQALGQGPQFIFQYYREEENGRGNFPPRFSGLQFPNYSSELNVNALELDDSALYLCASSQGGSETQYFGPGTRLLVL.